This TCR beta chain was retrieved from a study of CD8+CD57+ T cells in acquired aplastic anemia. Concerning this clonotype itself: What it binds is unknown.

Study-level findings and limits: Around 27 sequences, all CD8+ CDR3, were shared between patients and controls. Researchers reported that CD8+ Simpson's diversity was not significantly different in patients versus controls.

The CDR3 consists of 13 residues. V lost 4 bases to trimming and J lost 4 bases, with 13 bases between them. Germline V gives CDR1 GTSNPN, CDR2 SVGIG (reference sequence). For CDR3 and TCR beta VDJ profiling, genomic DNA was the template used. TCRdb recomputed calls from the reads with MiXCR, one row per CDR3 protein. The sample includes 450,000 to 550,000 distinct CDR3 sequences, 25% to 40% seen only once; the top ten take 0.82%. Sequencing involved patients with CD8+CD57+ cell expansion previously shown by flow cytometry. Patients were therapy-naive when their blood was sampled. This receptor was taken from a human donor with aplastic anemia. V is TRBV30 and J is TRBJ1-2; D perhaps matches TRBD1 (5 bases). Sequencing was done on a sample of sorted CD4+, CD8+, or CD8+CD57+ T cells (not recorded which) from PBMCs. The DNA for the CDR3 is TGTGCCTGGACAGGGAGTTCGAGCTATGGCTACACCTTC. It specifies CAWTGSSSYGYTF.